This T cell receptor (beta chain) was found in a study of type 1 and type 2 diabetes patients. For the study at large: The cohort mixed type 1 diabetes, type 2 diabetes and nondiabetic donors.

Other autoimmune diseases and infections within the past four weeks excluded donors. Approximately 10 milliliters of peripheral blood were collected from each participant. The CDR3 is 14 residues long. V dropped 0 bases and J dropped 2 bases, with 7 bases sitting between them. Germline lookup yields CDR1 WNHNN and CDR2 SYGVQD (reference sequence). The PCR template was genomic DNA. A primer set of 30 forward and 13 reverse primers amplified the CDR3. TCRdb re-called the multiplex PCR reads through MiXCR, storing one row per CDR3 protein. The sample lists 250,000 or so distinct CDR3 sequences; 45% to 60% were seen once. This clonotype was recorded at least ten times.

The sample was peripheral blood mononuclear cells (PBMCs). This sequence was found in a man younger than 35 with type 2 diabetes. J is TRBJ2-5 and V is TRBV10-1; TRBD1 is a possible D gene (5 bases). DNA of the CDR3: TGCGCCAGCAGTGAGTCGACAGCTCAAGAGACCCAGTACTTC. Translation: CASSESTAQETQYF.